One T cell receptor beta chain is described in this entry. Its antigen is still unknown. No per-base quality is available; no much larger clone lies one base away. The immunoSEQ Assay, a bias-controlled multiplex PCR, was used to amplify TCRbeta CDR3 regions from genomic DNA. Per the source publication's procedure: The number of nucleated cells in each sample was estimated by amplification of reference gene primers within the assay. To quantify the absolute abundance of each unique TCRbeta CDR3 rearrangement, sequence reads were collapsed and filtered. For each sample, productive Simpson clonality was calculated as the square root of Simpson's diversity index over productive rearrangements. TCRdb carries this immuneACCESS record with in-frame sequences only. Its versions omit some clonotypes, under half of them owing to an unresolved V gene in the studies checked, with the rest unexplained. That table is the source of V, J and clone size, and D and trimming were worked out from the DNA. The sample table lists about 110,000 clones, 88% of them with a count of one. The ten top clones hold over 2% of the sample.

These data are taken from a study of blood T cell repertoires in COVID-19 (TCRdb year 2020). For the wider study: Collaborator samples came from the United States, Italy and Spain and covered acute and convalescent phases of COVID-19. The material from the prospective study consisted of cDNA or gDNA derived from T cells, B-cell-depleted T cells, or PBMCs. The dataset comprised deeply sampled blood TCRbeta repertoires from subjects exposed to, actively infected with, or recovered from COVID-19. The repertoires were made available in a free public database intended to serve as a resource for research on the immune response to SARS-CoV-2. The samples were drawn from the first 160 participants of the ongoing ImmuneRACE study and from more than 1,000 subjects provided by 6 global collaborators. Sample metadata almost always included a de-identified subject ID, COVID-19 status, age in years and sex. Where available, HLA class I and class II types were obtained from metadata supplied by the sample provider rather than from assay-based typing.

Broad study findings and their caveats: Clinical and demographic metadata were provided uncurated, with the amount varying by source and participant.

The collaborating institutions used their own protocols to collect whole blood in K2EDTA tubes. For TCRbeta analysis, collaborator samples were shipped as frozen whole blood, as isolated PBMCs, or as DNA extracted from either sample type. Sequencing input: peripheral blood. This receptor was obtained from a human donor in a cohort sampled during active COVID-19.

The nucleotides read TGCAGCGTCTGGGCGGGGAATAGCAATCAGCCCCAGCATTTT. Its protein reads: CSVWAGNSNQPQHF. The rearrangement combines TRBV29-1 with TRBJ1-5, with the D gene uncertain. V lost 6 bases and J lost 0 bases; the stretch between them is 12 bases long. CDR1 and CDR2 were assigned from the germline V gene as SQVTM and ANQGSEA. The CDR3, cysteine through phenylalanine, is 14 amino acids long. The sequence is cut down to CDR3 DNA, 42 bases in frame from base 1.